This T cell receptor beta chain stems from a study of breast tumors, draining lymph nodes, adjacent tissues. The lymph nodes were axillary draining lymph nodes from breast cancer patients. This CDR3 spans 16 amino acids. V was clipped by 3 bases and J by 2 bases; unmatched bases: 10. CDR1 is SGHNT and CDR2 is YYREEE in the germline V gene (reference sequence). TCRdb redid the calling of the multiplex PCR reads with MiXCR, one entry per CDR3 protein. The sample holds tens of thousands of distinct CDR3 sequences, approximately 30% seen once. Sequenced material: axillary lymph node tissue. The TCR sequence derives from a female donor with breast cancer. Some clones in this sample may be carry-over from other donors' samples. The rearrangement joins TRBV5-4 to TRBJ1-2, with 7 bases identical to TRBD1. The DNA of the CDR3 is TGTGCCAGCAGCTCGGGCGTTCAGGACAGGAACTATGGCTACACCTTC. Translated: CASSSGVQDRNYGYTF.